This is a list of T cell receptor beta chains from one sample in a study of blood T cell repertoires in COVID-19. Method: immunoSEQ multiplex PCR; TCRdb's copy keeps in-frame clones and lacks some. The table includes more than 350,000 clones, roughly 90% detected once. The sequencing input was peripheral blood. These TCRs come from a woman between 25 and 40 years old with COVID-19, enrolled during active disease. The CDR3 runs from the conserved cysteine through the conserved F or W. The order of the fields is CDR3 DNA, CDR3 protein, clone size, CDR3 length, V gene, D gene, J gene. The D gene is left open where the match is weak. A row's size may be missing; if present it is once, few, many or a size class.

TGTGCCAGTAGTATAGCCGGGAGGGGCACCGGGGAGCTGTTTTTT | CASSIAGRGTGELFF | NA | 15 | TRBV19 | TRBD2 | TRBJ2-2
TGTGCCAGCTCACCAACCACTAGCGGGGGCCAAGAGACCCAGTACTTC | CASSPTTSGGQETQYF | NA | 16 | TRBV18 | TRBD2 | TRBJ2-5
TGTGCCAGCAGCATAGGACTAGCGGGCCGTTCCTACAATGAGCAGTTCTTC | CASSIGLAGRSYNEQFF | NA | 17 | TRBV5-5 | TRBD2 | TRBJ2-1
TGTGCCAGCAGTCCGGGGACAGGGGGTAATTCACCCCTCCACTTT | CASSPGTGGNSPLHF | NA | 15 | TRBV28 | TRBD1 | TRBJ1-6
TGTGCCAGCAGCCAAACTCAGGGCAATGAGCAGTTCTTC | CASSQTQGNEQFF | NA | 13 | TRBV3-1/TRBV3-2 | NA | TRBJ2-1
TGTGCTAGTGGTTTCCGCCCGGGGCCCCAGCATTTT | CASGFRPGPQHF | NA | 12 | TRBV12-5 | NA | TRBJ1-5
TGTGCCAGCAGCGTAGACCCAGCGGGGCGCCAAGAGACCCAGTACTTC | CASSVDPAGRQETQYF | once | 16 | TRBV9 | TRBD2 | TRBJ2-5
TGTGCCAGTAGTTCCCAGACTAGCGGGAGGGTCCATGAGCAGTTCTTC | CASSSQTSGRVHEQFF | NA | 16 | TRBV19 | TRBD2 | TRBJ2-1
TGTGCCAGCAGTTCCCGGGGACAGAAACTGTTTTTT | CASSSRGQKLFF | NA | 12 | TRBV28 | TRBD1 | TRBJ1-4
TGTGCCAGCAGACAGGGGGGAAATTCACCCCTCCACTTT | CASRQGGNSPLHF | NA | 13 | TRBV6-4 | TRBD1 | TRBJ1-6
TGTGCCAGCAGCCTGTTGTCAGGGGGACACTACGAGCAGTACTTC | CASSLLSGGHYEQYF | NA | 15 | TRBV5-4 | TRBD1 | TRBJ2-7
TGTGCCAGCAGCTGGGGACAGGGGGCTGGAAACACCATATATTTT | CASSWGQGAGNTIYF | NA | 15 | TRBV5-4 | TRBD1 | TRBJ1-3
TGCGCCAGCAGCTTGGGGCTAGAGGTAGGGAGATCCTACAATGAGCAGTTCTTC | CASSLGLEVGRSYNEQFF | NA | 18 | TRBV5-1 | NA | TRBJ2-1
TGCGCCAGCAGCTTGGGAGCGGGGGAAGAGACCCAGTACTTC | CASSLGAGEETQYF | NA | 14 | TRBV5-1 | TRBD2 | TRBJ2-5
TGTGCCAGTAGTATTCTGTCCAGTGAAGCTTTCTTT | CASSILSSEAFF | NA | 12 | TRBV19 | NA | TRBJ1-1
TGTGCCAGCAGCCCCGGGGTATATAGCAATCAGCCCCAGCATTTT | CASSPGVYSNQPQHF | few | 15 | TRBV27 | NA | TRBJ1-5
TGTGCCACCAGGGGGAGGGGCCAAGAGACCCAGTACTTC | CATRGRGQETQYF | NA | 13 | TRBV15 | TRBD2 | TRBJ2-5
TGTGCCAGTAGTATAGGTTGGGGCCCCACAGATACGCAGTATTTT | CASSIGWGPTDTQYF | once | 15 | TRBV19 | NA | TRBJ2-3
TGTGCCAGCAGCGGTAGCGGGAGGTTCCAAGAGACCCAGTACTTC | CASSGSGRFQETQYF | NA | 15 | TRBV9 | TRBD2 | TRBJ2-5
TGTGCCAGCAGCTTAACTAGCGGGGGGGCCTACGAGCAGTACTTC | CASSLTSGGAYEQYF | NA | 15 | TRBV5-4 | TRBD2 | TRBJ2-7
TGTGCCTGGGCCCAGGGGTACGGCTACACCTTC | CAWAQGYGYTF | NA | 11 | TRBV30 | NA | TRBJ1-2
TGTGCCAGCAGTTACACCCAGGGACTTCTGAACACTGAAGCTTTCTTT | CASSYTQGLLNTEAFF | NA | 16 | TRBV6-5 | NA | TRBJ1-1
TGTGCCAGCAGCCCCAACCGGAGGGGACAGCGCCATAGCAATCAGCCCCAGCATTTT | CASSPNRRGQRHSNQPQHF | NA | 19 | TRBV7-8 | TRBD1 | TRBJ1-5
TGTGCCAGCAGCCTCAGCGCAGGGGGGGAAGCTTTCTTT | CASSLSAGGEAFF | NA | 13 | TRBV16 | TRBD1 | TRBJ1-1
TGTGCCAGCAGCGCTACAGGGGATAGCACCGGGGAGCTGTTTTTT | CASSATGDSTGELFF | NA | 15 | TRBV11-3 | TRBD1 | TRBJ2-2
TGTGCCAGTAGTATAACTAGCGGGAGACGCACAGATACGCAGTATTTT | CASSITSGRRTDTQYF | NA | 16 | TRBV19 | TRBD2 | TRBJ2-3
TGTGCCAGCAGTCGCCGCGGCGGGAGTCGCGATGAGCAGTTCTTC | CASSRRGGSRDEQFF | NA | 15 | TRBV6-5 | TRBD2 | TRBJ2-1
TGTGCCTGGAGCCCGTCCCGGACGGACTACAATCAGCCCCAGCATTTT | CAWSPSRTDYNQPQHF | few | 16 | TRBV30 | NA | TRBJ1-5
TGTGCCAGTAGATTTGGGACTGGGGTCTCCTACAATGAGCAGTTCTTC | CASRFGTGVSYNEQFF | once | 16 | TRBV19 | NA | TRBJ2-1
TGTGCCGACCGGGACAGGGAAAACTATGGCTACACCTTC | CADRDRENYGYTF | NA | 13 | TRBV2 | TRBD1 | TRBJ1-2
TGTGCCAGCAGCTTAGGAGGGACAGAGGGTGAAAAACTGTTTTTT | CASSLGGTEGEKLFF | NA | 15 | TRBV7-9 | TRBD1 | TRBJ1-4
TGTGCCAGCAGTTCCCGAGATACGCAGTATTTT | CASSSRDTQYF | NA | 11 | TRBV28 | NA | TRBJ2-3
TGTGCCAGCAGTTACGCCGGGGGGGTTGGCTACACCTTC | CASSYAGGVGYTF | NA | 13 | TRBV6-2/TRBV6-3 | NA | TRBJ1-2
TGTGCCAGCAGCCAAAATCTACCTACAGATACGCAGTATTTT | CASSQNLPTDTQYF | NA | 14 | TRBV3-1/TRBV3-2 | NA | TRBJ2-3
TGTGCCAGCAGCTTATTTCCGGGAGGGGGCACAGATACGCAGTATTTT | CASSLFPGGGTDTQYF | NA | 16 | TRBV11-3 | TRBD2 | TRBJ2-3
TGCGCCAGCAGCCAAGAGCAAACCGGGACAGGGTACGAGCAGTACTTC | CASSQEQTGTGYEQYF | NA | 16 | TRBV4-3 | TRBD1 | TRBJ2-7
TGTGCCAGTACCCCAGGACAGGGGGCGTATGGCTACACCTTC | CASTPGQGAYGYTF | NA | 14 | TRBV19 | TRBD1 | TRBJ1-2
TGTGCCAGCAGCGTCCATAGCGGCATGTCAGATACGCAGTATTTT | CASSVHSGMSDTQYF | NA | 15 | TRBV9 | NA | TRBJ2-3
TGTGCCAGCAGTGAAGGGAGGGTATGGACCCAGTACTTC | CASSEGRVWTQYF | NA | 13 | TRBV6-1 | NA | TRBJ2-5
TGTGCCAGCAGCTTTGGTGACAGGGGACCCGCTTTCTTT | CASSFGDRGPAFF | NA | 13 | TRBV11-2 | TRBD1 | TRBJ1-1